This entry is about one TCR beta chain. It has no known antigen specificity. Base qualities are not recorded, but no much larger clone differs from it by a single base. The sample originates from a study of cytomegalovirus exposure and HLA in healthy donors (dated by TCRdb to 2016 to 2017). With respect to the entire study: In an earlier analysis of 587 of the donors, 250 to 350 Gb of sequence data and 90 million to 120 million unique TCR beta sequences from roughly 180 million T cells were reported. Approximately 310 gigabases of sequencing data and around 85 million unique TCR sequences made up an early release that covered over 550 HLA-typed donors. Of the 300 to 450 genotyped donors, about 80% fell in the genetic ancestry cluster associated with self-reported Caucasian donors. The study aimed to test whether signatures of past pathogen exposure could be identified by cataloging public T cell receptors. The T cell repertoires of some 700 subjects were profiled by immunosequencing and related to cytomegalovirus serostatus. A separate validation cohort of approximately 130 different subjects was used in addition to the 666-subject first cohort. To predict cytomegalovirus infection status, the study brought together high-throughput TCR immunosequencing, statistical association of individual TCRs with disease status, and machine learning. A later analysis re-analyzed previously published TCR beta repertoires from hundreds of donors and added high-resolution HLA genotyping to study TCR occurrence patterns. The later analysis used no new phenotypic data to find candidate immune exposures, relying instead on TCR beta sequences and their occurrence across donors. An earlier analysis of some 500 of the donors used high-throughput TCR beta sequencing to judge whether each TCR beta V gene segment behaved as functional or pseudogenic. Alongside the repertoire data, information on donor age, sex, ethnicity and CMV serostatus was compiled. A later genetic analysis took genome-wide SNP genotypes for about three fifths of the roughly 700 donors and used that subset as a discovery cohort. All discovery cohort repertoires had been generated on a single sequencing platform. HLA typing covered class I and class II loci at four-digit resolution. Typing coverage varied by locus: about 620-630 donors for A, B, C, DRB1 and DQB1; roughly 560 for DQA1; around 570 for DPA1; approximately 470 for DPB1. About 5 DR-DQ haplotypes were handled as single units for association and clustering, since linkage in the cohort was strong. Among a few hundred genotyped donors of the cohort, an average of approximately 240,000 unique TCR beta nucleotide sequences were sequenced per donor, approximately 20% of them non-productive.

Library preparation was by the immunoSEQ multiplex PCR assay. For the multiplex PCR, a mixture combining 60 forward primers for TCR Vbeta segments and 13 reverse primers for TCR Jbeta segments was used. Amplification of the CDR3 region of rearranged TCR beta genes was performed with a multiplex PCR assay on genomic DNA. On the Illumina HiSeq System, the amplified TCR beta libraries were sequenced as 87-base-pair reads. In the paper's pipeline: In a later analysis, tens of millions of unique TCR beta chains were counted across the 666 repertoires, and approximately 11 million of these chains were shared by at least two donors. A nearest-neighbor algorithm error-corrected the raw reads and collapsed the reads into unique sequences, merging closely related sequences to remove PCR and sequencing errors. Alignment of CDR3 sequences to IMGT reference sequences was used to assign V, D and J gene segments. For a sequence to be retained, a match of at least six nucleotides was required to both a V gene segment and a J gene segment. A rearrangement counted as productive if the CDR3 had no stop codons and remained in frame with V and J, and every other rearrangement counted as non-productive. Following IMGT convention, CDR3 was defined as the stretch from the second conserved V-encoded cysteine to the conserved J-encoded phenylalanine. The earlier analysis of a few hundred of the donors excluded any sequence lacking an unambiguous match to a single V gene segment. An earlier analysis of over 450 of the donors classified V segments as functional when productive rearrangements were above 56.7% and as segregating when the standard deviation between donors was above 5%. A statistical classification framework was built to diagnose cytomegalovirus status from the catalog of TCR beta chain sequences. V and J gene assignment, in a later analysis, came from comparing TCR nucleotide sequences with IMGT/GENE-DB human TR gene sequences. A later analysis assigned CDR3 sequences and most-parsimonious VDJ recombination scenarios with the TCRdist pipeline. In a later analysis, every TCR beta chain was defined by the combination of its CDR3 amino acid sequence and its V-gene family, and reads without a unique V-gene family were dropped. In a later analysis, around 600 highly shared, low-generation-probability nucleotide sequences were removed to address suspected cross-contamination and a sequencing artifact. A later analysis calculated a clonal expansion index for each public chain from normalized within-repertoire ranks of inferred template counts. In a later analysis, generation probabilities were computed using a VDJ recombination model fitted to out-of-frame rearrangements, and the results were checked against IGoR. A later analysis scored TCR-TCR, TCR-HLA and TCR-CMV co-occurrence with hypergeometric tests, applying a repertoire-size bias correction to TCR pairs. In a later analysis, false discovery rates were estimated by permuting HLA or CMV assignments 20 times. A later analysis grouped co-occurring TCRs with DBSCAN, adding TCRdist sequence similarity when clustering within HLA-allele-positive subsets. Co-occurrence clustering excluded repertoires with fewer than 30,000 or more than 120,000 public chains, plus five with anomalous nucleotide sharing. The clones in this table, taken by TCRdb from immuneACCESS, are in-frame only. Not every clone is retained; where verified, under half of the shortfall comes from an unresolved V gene, and the cause of the rest is unknown. V and J calls and clone size are copied from that table; D and trimming were computed from the DNA. The table for this sample lists roughly 120,000 clones; approximately 80% of them were counted only once. The top ten clonotypes cover approximately 0.24% of the sample.

The V and J ends are trimmed by 5 bases and 4 bases, leaving 14 bases between them. According to the germline V gene (reference sequence), CDR1 reads LNHNV and CDR2 reads YYDKDF. From the cysteine through the phenylalanine, the CDR3 covers 14 amino acids. CDR3 DNA only is kept here, 42 bases in frame from base 1. The cohort was made up of 650 to 700 healthy bone marrow donors. All cohort members were sampled while nominally healthy, although unrecorded immune exposures were likely present. The donor tested CMV seronegative, placing the donor among the 350 to 400 seronegative members of the cohort. Every donor gave a peripheral blood sample, and the peripheral blood mononuclear cells from that sample were used for TCR beta sequencing. Genomic DNA was extracted from the blood cell samples with the Qiagen DNeasy Blood Extraction Kit. Findings and caveats that apply to the study as a whole: The classifier was reported to diagnose cytomegalovirus status with high specificity and sensitivity in both the original cohort and the validation cohort. The earlier analysis of a few hundred of the donors excluded 15 to 20 rarely observed V segments, including chromosome 9 orphons, because counts were too low. Most TCR sequences were observed very rarely across donors, whereas some public TCRs were present in many individuals. For the cohort, immune exposure information was limited to CMV serostatus. In an earlier analysis of under 600 of the donors, most TCR beta V segments were observed in productive rearrangements about 87% or about 30% of the time, broadly matching IMGT annotations. According to the authors, the approach could potentially be generalized to other disease states and immunological phenotypes. This cohort had only TCR beta chains sequenced, and the lack of alpha or paired-chain data limited which features could be detected. Linkage disequilibrium might explain the correlated functional status among segregating V segments, but an unknown experimental factor could not be ruled out. A further reported finding was that TCR beta sequences accurately predicted the HLA-A and HLA-B alleles for most subjects in the first cohort. Compared with equally common non-associated chains, HLA-associated TCR beta chains in a later analysis were more clonally expanded and had lower generation probabilities. HLA typing was unavailable for some donors at each locus, so association tests used only the typed subset. A later analysis found that TCR association rates varied across HLA loci, with DRB1 alleles showing the most associated TCRs and HLA-C alleles the fewest. The study gave a list of roughly 150 TCR beta chains associated with cytomegalovirus. A later analysis reported that several top co-occurrence clusters appeared linked to parvovirus B19, influenza, CMV and Epstein-Barr virus. According to a later genetic analysis, donors in an Asian-associated ancestry cluster had fewer N-insertions in productive TCRs than the roughly 700-donor mean. An association between a missense DCLRE1C variant and V-gene and J-gene trimming of TCR beta chains was found in a later genetic analysis and replicated in an independent cohort. A few of the identified cytomegalovirus-associated TCR beta chains were confirmed in vitro to be specific for cytomegalovirus antigens. Sequencing depth was assumed to be roughly uniform across donors in the presence/absence analyses, though that assumption may not hold. Because the 87-base-pair reads could not distinguish some IMGT-functional V segments, including TRBV6-2 and TRBV6-3, those segments were excluded. A later analysis associated approximately 17,000 TCR beta sequences with specific HLA alleles at a false discovery rate of 0.05. Most CMV-associated TCR beta chains appeared to be HLA-restricted in a later analysis, and the HLA associations seemed to be driven largely by CMV exposure. Assigning TCR associations to individual alleles was difficult when HLA alleles, especially DR and DQ, strongly co-occurred. A cluster of highly shared sequence variants was judged likely to represent a technical artifact of the sequencing pipeline.

Sequences were obtained from PBMCs. In this chain, TRBV15 is recombined with TRBJ1-2; TRBD1 is possibly the D segment (5 matching bases). This clonotype was obtained from a man in his forties or fifties in good health and CMV-seronegative. The nucleotide sequence is TGTGCCACCAGCTTTTTACGGGGGTCCTATGGCTACACCTTC. This yields the protein CATSFLRGSYGYTF.